A single count supports the clone carrying this T cell receptor beta chain. The antigen remains undetermined. CDR3 length: 15 amino acids. With 4 bases removed from V and 2 bases from J, the gap between germline ends came to 15 bases. Per the germline V gene, CDR1 is SGHDT and CDR2 is YYEEEE. Carried by the TCR beta cDNA libraries were unique molecular identifiers. Researchers reported 400,000 to 550,000 cDNA molecules coming from roughly 0.93 to 9.6 million T cells. TCRdb used MiXCR to reprocess the PCR reads, holding one entry per CDR3 protein. The repertoire has 450,000 to 650,000 distinct CDR3 sequences, 40% to 50% of them found once; the top ten carry about 1.5%. This specimen belongs to a study of post-analysis software for immune sequencing data. Study results and limitations: The five TRBV segments detected at higher frequency in patients than in controls included TRBV5-6, TRBV5-1 and TRBV20-1. Same-batch samples co-clustered strongly by F measure.

The J gene is TRBJ2-5, the V gene TRBV5-6; no reliable D call. The source of this sequence is a girl aged 5 to 17 with multiple sclerosis. The sequenced sample consisted of blood. CDR3 nucleotides: TGTGCCAGCAGCATACGTAGTCAACTACAAGAGACCCAGTACTTC. This codes for CASSIRSQLQETQYF. Full variable domain (rest looked up from reference TRBV5-6 and TRBJ2-5): DAGVTQSPTHLIKTRGQQVTLRCSPKSGHDTVSWYQQALGQGPQFIFQYYEEEERQRGNFPDRFSGHQFPNYSSELNVNALLLGDSALYLCASSIRSQLQETQYFGPGTRLLVL.